These T cell receptor beta chains were read from a single sample in a study of blood T cell repertoires in COVID-19. This table comes from immunoSEQ multiplex PCR, and its TCRdb copy is limited to in-frame clones, with some not included. The sample includes over 100,000 clones, about 85% of them seen just once. Specimen: peripheral blood. Source of these receptors: a man at least 80 years old with acute or convalescent COVID-19. The CDR3 runs from the conserved cysteine through the conserved F or W. A D gene is named only where the DNA matches it firmly. Expanded clones are given a class, and other clones once, few, many or no size at all.

13 - TRBJ1-2 few TRBV27 TGTGCCAGCAGTTTGAGCAGGGCCTATGGCTACACCTTC CASSLSRAYGYTF
13 TRBD1 TRBJ2-5 - TRBV5-1 TGCGCCAGCAGCCGACAGGGCCAAGAGACCCAGTACTTC CASSRQGQETQYF
12 - TRBJ1-2 - TRBV19 TGTGCCAGTAGTCGGACAGCCTATGGCTACACCTTC CASSRTAYGYTF
10 - TRBJ2-5 - TRBV2 TGTGCCAGCAAGGGGGAGACCCAGTACTTC CASKGETQYF
14 - TRBJ1-2 - TRBV2 TGTGCCAGCTCTCGGACAGATTCTACTCTTGGCTACACCTTC CASSRTDSTLGYTF
17 TRBD2 TRBJ2-4 once TRBV11-2 TGTGCCAGCAGCTTAAGGGGGGGACTAGCGGGAGACAACATTCAGTACTTC CASSLRGGLAGDNIQYF
16 - TRBJ2-6 - TRBV19 TGTGCCAGTAGTTCGTTTCAGGCCTCTGGGGCCAACGTCCTGACTTTC CASSSFQASGANVLTF
17 TRBD2 TRBJ2-5 - TRBV5-6 TGTGCCAGCAGCTTGGCGGTGCCTAGCGGGGCCCAAGAGACCCAGTACTTC CASSLAVPSGAQETQYF
17 - TRBJ1-6 - TRBV27 TGTGCCAGCAGTTTAGTTTTCGGGGAACGGATAAATTCACCCCTCCACTTT CASSLVFGERINSPLHF
13 - TRBJ2-7 - TRBV7-3 TGTGCCAGCAGCTTAGGAGTCGGCTACGAGCAGTACTTC CASSLGVGYEQYF
13 - TRBJ2-1 - TRBV3-1/TRBV3-2 TGTGCCAGCAGCCAAGACCTACGGGATGAGCAGTTCTTC CASSQDLRDEQFF
15 - TRBJ1-3 few TRBV19 TGTGCCAGTAGTCCCTACAGGAGCTCTGGAAACACCATATATTTT CASSPYRSSGNTIYF
13 TRBD2 TRBJ2-7 few TRBV2 TGTGCCAGCGGGGGGGACTATTCCTACGAGCAGTACTTC CASGGDYSYEQYF
18 - TRBJ2-7 once TRBV13 TGTGCCAGCAGTGCCGGGAGACGGGCTCTTGCCCGCTCCTACGAGCAGTACTTC CASSAGRRALARSYEQYF
14 - TRBJ1-1 - TRBV12-5 TGTGCTAGTGGCGAACGGGAGGTAGGGGCTGAAGCTTTCTTT CASGEREVGAEAFF
12 - TRBJ1-3 - TRBV30 TGTGCCTGGAGCACAGCGGGGAGCACCATATATTTT CAWSTAGSTIYF
13 - TRBJ2-1 - TRBV3-1/TRBV3-2 TGTGCCAGCAGCCCAAGGAGTTACAATGAGCAGTTCTTC CASSPRSYNEQFF
12 - TRBJ2-3 - TRBV2 TGTGCCAGCAGTGAGCAGGGAGATACGCAGTATTTT CASSEQGDTQYF
14 - TRBJ2-1 once TRBV29-1 TGCAGCGTTGGTTTGAGTAACTCCTACAATGAGCAGTTCTTC CSVGLSNSYNEQFF
15 TRBD1 TRBJ2-2 - TRBV9 TGTGCCAGCAGCGTAGCTACAGGGGGCACCGGGGAGCTGTTTTTT CASSVATGGTGELFF